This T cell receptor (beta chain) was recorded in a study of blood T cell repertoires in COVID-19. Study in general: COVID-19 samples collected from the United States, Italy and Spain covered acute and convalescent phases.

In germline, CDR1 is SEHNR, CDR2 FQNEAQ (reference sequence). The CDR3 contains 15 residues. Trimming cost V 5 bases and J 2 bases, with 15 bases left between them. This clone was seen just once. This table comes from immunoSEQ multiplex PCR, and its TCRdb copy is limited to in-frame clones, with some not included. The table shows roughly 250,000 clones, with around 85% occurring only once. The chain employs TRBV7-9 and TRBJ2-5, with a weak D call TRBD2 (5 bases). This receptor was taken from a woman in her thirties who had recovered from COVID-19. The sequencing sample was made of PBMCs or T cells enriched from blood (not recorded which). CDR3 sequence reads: CASSNPGYTQETQYF. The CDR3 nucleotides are TGTGCCAGCAGCAACCCGGGATACACACAAGAGACCCAGTACTTC.